This T cell receptor beta chain was found in a study of T-cell reconstitution after alpha-beta-depleted transplantation in children (dated by TCRdb to the mid-2010s). Background for the entire study: Using TCR repertoire profiling, the study followed T-cell immune reconstitution in a quantitative way in children after TCRalphabeta/CD19-depleted allogeneic hematopoietic cell transplantation. Results the study describes overall, beyond this receptor: Apparently early alphabetaT-cell count recovery about two months after transplant reportedly relied on only several hundred rapidly expanded clones derived from non-depleted graft cells. The frequencies of hyperexpanded clones fell over the following months, and after one year, T-cell counts and TCRbeta diversity were mostly attributed to newly produced T cells. The high TCRbeta diversity at day 60 in some patients was ascribed to recipient T cells and intrathymic progenitors that had survived conditioning.

The library was generated by PCR. The sequencing machine was an Illumina HiSeq 2500. To normalize quantification of the TCRbeta repertoire, the TCR libraries were built with molecular barcoding that relied on unique molecular identifiers. TCRdb reanalyzed the raw reads on its own, using fastp at Q25 for trimming and MiXCR for clone calling, and kept in-frame beta chains. Rows with a matching CDR3 protein are joined into one entry that keeps the most common DNA and genes. Counted in this sample were around 250,000 distinct CDR3 sequences; about 25% of them appeared once. Of the sample, 2% to 3% is held by the ten largest clones. CDR1 DFQATT and CDR2 SNEGSKA were looked up in the germline V gene (reference sequence). Clipping removes 5 bases from V and 9 bases from J, with 9 as the unmatched junction base count. Its CDR3 holds 12 amino acids, cysteine through phenylalanine. The read is trimmed to its CDR3 DNA, 36 bases read in frame from base 1.

Taken with the paper, the label for treatment or condition translates to: allogeneic hematopoietic cell transplantation with graft depleted of TCRalphabeta T cells and CD19 B cells. The transplant recipients were children given TCRalphabeta/CD19-depleted allogeneic hematopoietic cell grafts. Concerning this clonotype: The clone's antigen remains unknown. No clone much larger than this one lies a single base away; base qualities are absent.

The sequencing here drew on PBMCs, taken before TCRalphabeta/CD19-depleted stem cell transplant. The sequence came from a girl aged 2 to 10 with Fanconi anemia, due to receive a stem cell transplant. The chain employs TRBV20-1 and TRBJ1-2; 7 nucleotides in the junction match TRBD1. DNA sequence: TGCAGTGCTCACGACAGGGAATCGAGCTACACCTTC. It codes for CSAHDRESSYTF.